A selection of T cell receptor beta chains follows, all from one sample in a study of radiotherapy plus CTLA-4 blockade in lung cancer. Profiled with immunoSEQ multiplex PCR; TCRdb holds only in-frame clones, not every one. The sample contains roughly 120,000 clones, 81% of which appear only once. Sample: peripheral blood, taken from a patient treated with radiotherapy plus ipilimumab. These receptor sequences come from a human donor with non-small cell lung cancer that progressed on radiotherapy plus ipilimumab. Some clones in this sample may be carry-over from other donors' samples. CDR3s include the opening cysteine and the closing phenylalanine or tryptophan. Each record gives: clone size, V gene, J gene, D gene, CDR3 DNA, CDR3 protein. The D gene is left open where the match is weak. Size is omitted from some rows. Given values are once, few, many or a class for expanded clones.

size: .; V: TRBV4-2; J: TRBJ1-5; D: .; DNA: TGTGCCAGCAGCCAAGGGCAGGGAAAAGATCAGCCCCAGCATTTT; CDR3: CASSQGQGKDQPQHF
size: .; V: TRBV6-6; J: TRBJ1-3; D: TRBD1; DNA: TGTGCCAGCAGTTACTCGGACAGGGTGGGAAACACCATATATTTT; CDR3: CASSYSDRVGNTIYF
size: .; V: TRBV5-4; J: TRBJ2-3; D: TRBD2; DNA: TGTGCCAGCAACGGAGAAGGACTAGCGGGGGCAGATACGCAGTATTTT; CDR3: CASNGEGLAGADTQYF
size: .; V: TRBV11-3; J: TRBJ2-2; D: .; DNA: TGTGCCAGCAGTCGTGTGGGAGACTCGAACACCGGGGAGCTGTTTTTT; CDR3: CASSRVGDSNTGELFF
size: few; V: TRBV5-1; J: TRBJ2-5; D: .; DNA: TGCGCCAGCAGCTTGGGGGACGGCCTAGAGACCCAGTACTTC; CDR3: CASSLGDGLETQYF
size: few; V: TRBV4-1; J: TRBJ2-5; D: .; DNA: TGCGCCAGCAGCCAAGATGTTTGGGAGACCCAGTACTTC; CDR3: CASSQDVWETQYF
size: .; V: TRBV5-4; J: TRBJ2-3; D: TRBD1; DNA: TGTGCCAGCAGCTCTACCTCCAGGGGGGATACGCAGTATTTT; CDR3: CASSSTSRGDTQYF
size: .; V: TRBV11-2; J: TRBJ1-1; D: .; DNA: TGTGCCAGCAGTTTTGACAAGAACACTGAAGCTTTCTTT; CDR3: CASSFDKNTEAFF
size: .; V: TRBV5-1; J: TRBJ1-1; D: .; DNA: TGCGCCAGCAGCTTGGAAGGGCAGAACACTGAAGCTTTCTTT; CDR3: CASSLEGQNTEAFF
size: once; V: TRBV11-2; J: TRBJ2-5; D: TRBD2; DNA: TGTGCCAGCAGCTTAGATTGGGGGGGGGAGACCCAGTACTTC; CDR3: CASSLDWGGETQYF
size: .; V: TRBV11-3; J: TRBJ2-1; D: .; DNA: TGTGCCAGCAGCTCAAGAAAGACGGAAAACTCTAATGAGCAGTTCTTC; CDR3: CASSSRKTENSNEQFF
size: few; V: TRBV6-5; J: TRBJ1-1; D: TRBD1; DNA: TGTGCCAGCAGTTACTCCGGGACAGGGGCTTTCTTT; CDR3: CASSYSGTGAFF
size: .; V: TRBV4-1; J: TRBJ2-2; D: TRBD1; DNA: TGCGCCAGCAGCCAGGACCGGGACAGGGCCGCCGGGGAGCTGTTTTTT; CDR3: CASSQDRDRAAGELFF
size: once; V: TRBV11-2; J: TRBJ1-2; D: .; DNA: TGTGCCAGCAGCCTCTTCGACCAGGCCTATGGCTACACCTTC; CDR3: CASSLFDQAYGYTF
size: .; V: TRBV7-2; J: TRBJ2-1; D: TRBD1; DNA: TGTGCCAGCAGACGACAGGGGTCCTACAATGAGCAGTTCTTC; CDR3: CASRRQGSYNEQFF
size: few; V: TRBV4-2; J: TRBJ2-3; D: TRBD2; DNA: TGTGCCAGCAGCAAACTAGCGACAGATACGCAGTATTTT; CDR3: CASSKLATDTQYF
size: .; V: TRBV18; J: TRBJ2-7; D: .; DNA: TGTGCCAGCTCACCAGAAGGAGGGGAGGAAGGCGAGCAGTACTTC; CDR3: CASSPEGGEEGEQYF
size: .; V: TRBV7-8; J: TRBJ1-5; D: .; DNA: TGTGCCAGCAGCTTAGCCCGGGAAAATCAGCCCCAGCATTTT; CDR3: CASSLARENQPQHF
size: .; V: TRBV11-2; J: TRBJ2-3; D: .; DNA: TGTGCCAGCAGCTTTTCGGGAAACAGCCTCACAGATACGCAGTATTTT; CDR3: CASSFSGNSLTDTQYF
size: .; V: TRBV6-6; J: TRBJ2-4; D: TRBD2; DNA: TGTGCCAGCACCCCCCCGGGGAGGGACATTCAGTACTTC; CDR3: CASTPPGRDIQYF
size: .; V: TRBV2; J: TRBJ2-5; D: TRBD2; DNA: TGTGCCAGCAGATTGACTAGCGGGGGGCAGACCCAGTACTTC; CDR3: CASRLTSGGQTQYF
size: .; V: TRBV11-2; J: TRBJ2-7; D: .; DNA: TGTGCCAGCAGCTTAGATTACCCCTACGAGCAGTACTTC; CDR3: CASSLDYPYEQYF
size: .; V: TRBV6-5; J: TRBJ2-5; D: .; DNA: TGTGCCAGCAGCACGGACGGGGGCCGAGAGACCCAGTACTTC; CDR3: CASSTDGGRETQYF
size: .; V: TRBV27; J: TRBJ1-6; D: .; DNA: TGTGCCAGCACCTACTCGGGGGGTAGGGGCTATAATTCACCCCTCCACTTT; CDR3: CASTYSGGRGYNSPLHF
size: .; V: TRBV19; J: TRBJ1-2; D: TRBD1; DNA: TGTGCGACAGGGGCTTGGAGCTACACCTTC; CDR3: CATGAWSYTF
size: .; V: TRBV2; J: TRBJ1-2; D: .; DNA: TGTGCCAGCAGTGAAGCGCTTTGGGTAGGACCCTATGGCTACACCTTC; CDR3: CASSEALWVGPYGYTF
size: .; V: TRBV4-1; J: TRBJ2-1; D: .; DNA: TGCGCCAGCAGCCAAAAAGGGAGCCCCTACAATGAGCAGTTCTTC; CDR3: CASSQKGSPYNEQFF
size: few; V: TRBV5-6; J: TRBJ1-5; D: .; DNA: TGTGCCAGCAGCCATCGACAGACCCTCGATCAGCCCCAGCATTTT; CDR3: CASSHRQTLDQPQHF
size: .; V: TRBV19; J: TRBJ1-3; D: TRBD1; DNA: TGTGCCAGCGCGGACAGGGTGTCTCACACCATATATTTT; CDR3: CASADRVSHTIYF
size: .; V: TRBV9; J: TRBJ2-3; D: .; DNA: TGTGCCAGCAGCTACATCACCACAGGGACAGATACGCAGTATTTT; CDR3: CASSYITTGTDTQYF
size: .; V: TRBV6-6; J: TRBJ2-1; D: .; DNA: TGTGCCAGCAGCTATATTGTAGCGGACGGGGCCAATGAGCAGTTCTTC; CDR3: CASSYIVADGANEQFF
size: .; V: TRBV5-1; J: TRBJ2-5; D: .; DNA: TGCGCCAGCAGCTCCTATGACCCGAACCAAGAGACCCAGTACTTC; CDR3: CASSSYDPNQETQYF
size: .; V: TRBV2; J: TRBJ2-1; D: TRBD1; DNA: TGTGCCAGCAGTGACCCGACAGGGGGCAGCTCCTACAATGAGCAGTTCTTC; CDR3: CASSDPTGGSSYNEQFF
size: .; V: TRBV5-6; J: TRBJ2-2; D: .; DNA: TGTGCCAGCAGCTTGAATTCGGGACGCAGACCCACCGGGGAGCTGTTTTTT; CDR3: CASSLNSGRRPTGELFF
size: .; V: TRBV9; J: TRBJ2-1; D: .; DNA: TGTGCCAGCAGCCCACGTAGACTGCGGGGAGGTGAGCAGTTCTTC; CDR3: CASSPRRLRGGEQFF